The 16 T cell receptor beta chains below were found in one sample sequenced in a study of T cells expressing NK-cell markers. TCRdb derives one entry per CDR3 protein from the 5' RACE reads, leaving out DNA. Found here are under 500,000 distinct CDR3 sequences; the top ten clones hold 7.3%. Material for sequencing was blood T cells: a sorted CD56 or NKG2C T cell subset, CD4+ or CD8+ T cells, or bulk PBMC T cells (not recorded which). These receptors were collected from a woman between 18 and 75 years old in good health.

The chain couples TRBV4-3 to TRBJ2-5; with no DNA, the TCRdb D assignment of TRBD2 cannot be verified. Germline V CDR1 and CDR2: LGHNA, YSLEER. CDR3 length: 16 residues. CDR3 sequence reads: CASSQDRGDYGETQYF.

The chain couples TRBV20-1 to TRBJ2-7; the D gene TCRdb calls, TRBD1, cannot be checked with no DNA. Looked up from germline, CDR1 is DFQATT and CDR2 is SNEGSKA (reference sequence). CDR3 size: 14 residues. The CDR3 loop reads CSAPEQGGFYEQYF.

This chain joins TRBV28 and TRBJ1-5; lacking DNA, the TRBD1 call made by TCRdb goes unchecked. Germline CDR1 is MDHEN and CDR2 is SYDVKM. The CDR3 runs 14 residues. CDR3: CASSTPGGRQPQHF.

The V and J genes are TRBV4-3 and TRBJ2-3. The length of the CDR3 is 14 residues. Per the germline V gene, CDR1 is LGHNA and CDR2 is YSLEER. The CDR3 here is CASTPGRGPDTQYF.

V is TRBV4-2 and J is TRBJ2-2; the D gene TCRdb calls, TRBD2, cannot be checked with no DNA. Per the germline V gene, CDR1 is LGHNA and CDR2 is YNFKEQ. The CDR3 sequence is 13 residues long. Here the CDR3 reads CASSPRLAGELFF.

This chain links TRBV6-2 or TRBV6-3 with TRBJ2-7; as DNA is missing, the TRBD1 call by TCRdb cannot be tested. The CDR3 loop spans 11 amino acids. Germline V gene data show CDR1 as MNHEY and CDR2 as SVGEGT. CDR3 residues: CASTQGYEQYF.

V usage is TRBV21-1 and J usage is TRBJ1-5; TCRdb returns TRBD1, unconfirmable since there is no DNA. TRBV21-1 constitutes a pseudogene. This CDR3 contains 16 residues. The CDR3 reads CASSKGGLSGNQPQHF.

The CDR3 sequence is CSARVDHRNYGYTF. The chain links TRBV20-1 to TRBJ1-2; the D call of TRBD1 rests on TCRdb alone, since no DNA is present to check it. The CDR3 sequence is 14 residues long. Per germline, CDR1 DFQATT and CDR2 SNEGSKA (reference sequence).

This chain connects TRBV7-9 to TRBJ2-1; the TCRdb call, TRBD2, lacks DNA for checking. The CDR3 spans 16 residues. CDR1 SEHNR and CDR2 FQNEAQ come from the germline V gene (reference sequence). This CDR3 is CASSRSPSGAGNEQFF.

The V and J genes are TRBV20-1 and TRBJ2-5; TCRdb outputs TRBD1, but without DNA this stays unchecked. Germline V gene lookup returns CDR1 DFQATT and CDR2 SNEGSKA (reference sequence). This CDR3 region has 14 residues. CDR3 protein: CSARFPGGSETQYF.

The rearrangement joins TRBV5-1 to TRBJ2-7; TCRdb outputs TRBD1, but without DNA this stays unchecked. This CDR3 spans 13 amino acids. CDR1 is SGHRS, CDR2 YFSETQ, per germline. CDR3 residues: CASSDGTNYEQYF.

This sequence joins TRBV20-1 and TRBJ2-5; the D gene TCRdb calls, TRBD2, cannot be checked with no DNA. Germline-derived CDR1 and CDR2 are DFQATT and SNEGSKA (reference sequence). This CDR3 contains 16 residues. This CDR3 is CSARGSGGPSQETQYF.

The chain links TRBV20-1 to TRBJ2-7; TCRdb indicates TRBD2, and absent DNA this call remains unverified. CDR1 is DFQATT, CDR2 SNEGSKA, per germline (reference sequence). This CDR3 comprises 17 residues. Here the CDR3 reads CSARRPMGDSTLGEQYF.

This rearrangement joins TRBV11-2 to TRBJ2-3; there is no DNA to check the TCRdb D call of TRBD1. Germline V gives CDR1 SGHAT, CDR2 FQNNGV. CDR3 length: 14 residues. CDR3 protein: CASTNRGRTDTQYF.

The V gene is TRBV5-1, the J gene TRBJ2-2. Germline lookup yields CDR1 SGHRS and CDR2 YFSETQ. This CDR3 is built from 17 residues. The CDR3 spells CASSWGFGSKNTGELFF.

The rearrangement links TRBV30 to TRBJ2-2. Germline-derived CDR1 and CDR2 are GTSNPN and SVGIG (reference sequence). The length of the CDR3 is 15 residues. The CDR3 protein is CAWSVQGAETGELFF. The full variable domain, in which reference TRBV30 and TRBJ2-2 provide the parts outside the CDR3, is SQTIHQWPATLVQPVGSPLSLECTVEGTSNPNLYWYRQAAGRGLQLLFYSVGIGQISSEVPQNLSASRPQDRQFILSSKKLLLSDSGFYLCAWSVQGAETGELFFGEGSRLTVL.